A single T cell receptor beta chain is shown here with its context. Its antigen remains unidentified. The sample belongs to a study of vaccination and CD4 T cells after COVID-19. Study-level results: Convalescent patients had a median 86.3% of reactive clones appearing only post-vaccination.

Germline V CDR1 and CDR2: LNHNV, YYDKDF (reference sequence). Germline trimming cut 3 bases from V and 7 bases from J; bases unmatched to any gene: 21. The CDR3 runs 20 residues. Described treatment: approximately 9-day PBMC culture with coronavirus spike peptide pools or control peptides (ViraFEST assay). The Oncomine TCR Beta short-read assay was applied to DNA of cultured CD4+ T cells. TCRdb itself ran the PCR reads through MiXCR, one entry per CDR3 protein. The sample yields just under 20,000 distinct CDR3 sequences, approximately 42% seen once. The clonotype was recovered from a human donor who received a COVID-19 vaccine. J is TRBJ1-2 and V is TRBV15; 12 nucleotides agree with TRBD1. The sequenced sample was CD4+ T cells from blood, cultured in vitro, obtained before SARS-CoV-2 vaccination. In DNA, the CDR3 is TGTGCCACCAGCAGCCGACTATTAGATTCGCCGGGACAGGGGGCACGTGGCTACACCTTC. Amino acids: CATSSRLLDSPGQGARGYTF.